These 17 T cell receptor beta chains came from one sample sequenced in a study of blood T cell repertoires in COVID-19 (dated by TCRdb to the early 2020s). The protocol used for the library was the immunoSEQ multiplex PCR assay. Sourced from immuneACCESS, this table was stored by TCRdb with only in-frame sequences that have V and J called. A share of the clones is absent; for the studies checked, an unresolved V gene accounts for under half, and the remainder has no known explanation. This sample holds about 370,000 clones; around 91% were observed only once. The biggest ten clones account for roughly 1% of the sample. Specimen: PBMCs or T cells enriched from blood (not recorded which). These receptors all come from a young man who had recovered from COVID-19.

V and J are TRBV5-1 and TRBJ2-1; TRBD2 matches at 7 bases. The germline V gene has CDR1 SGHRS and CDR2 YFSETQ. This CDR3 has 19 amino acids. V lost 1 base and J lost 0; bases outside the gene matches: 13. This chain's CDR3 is CASSLSLGGSSSSYNEQFF. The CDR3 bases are TGCGCCAGCAGCTTGTCTTTGGGGGGGAGTTCCAGCTCCTACAATGAGCAGTTCTTC. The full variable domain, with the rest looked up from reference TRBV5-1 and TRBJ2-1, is KAGVTQTPRYLIKTRGQQVTLSCSPISGHRSVSWYQQTPGQGLQFLFEYFSETQRNKGNFPGRFSGRQFSNSRSEMNVSTLELGDSALYLCASSLSLGGSSSSYNEQFFGPGTRLTVL.

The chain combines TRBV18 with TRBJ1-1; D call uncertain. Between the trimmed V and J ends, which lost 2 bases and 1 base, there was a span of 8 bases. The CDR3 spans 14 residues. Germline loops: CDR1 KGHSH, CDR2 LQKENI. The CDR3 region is CASSPAGRNTEAFF. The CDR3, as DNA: TGTGCCAGCTCACCAGCGGGTAGGAACACTGAAGCTTTCTTT.

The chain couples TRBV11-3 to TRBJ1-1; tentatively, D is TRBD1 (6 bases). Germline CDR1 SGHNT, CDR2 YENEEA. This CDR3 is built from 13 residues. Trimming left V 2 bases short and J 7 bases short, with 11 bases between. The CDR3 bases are TGTGCCAGCAGCTTAAGGGGGGGTGGTGAAGCTTTCTTT. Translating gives CASSLRGGGEAFF.

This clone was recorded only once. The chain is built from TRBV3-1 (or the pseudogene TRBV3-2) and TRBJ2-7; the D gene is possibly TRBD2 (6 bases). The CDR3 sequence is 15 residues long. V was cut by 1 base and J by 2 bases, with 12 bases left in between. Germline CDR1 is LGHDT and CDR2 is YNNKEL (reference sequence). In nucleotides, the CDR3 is TGTGCCAGCAGCCAAGCCCTAGGGACTCCCTACGAGCAGTACTTC. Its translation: CASSQALGTPYEQYF.

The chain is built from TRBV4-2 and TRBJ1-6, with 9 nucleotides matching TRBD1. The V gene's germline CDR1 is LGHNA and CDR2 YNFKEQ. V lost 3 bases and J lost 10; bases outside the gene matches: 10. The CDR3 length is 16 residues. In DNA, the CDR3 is TGTGCCAGCAGCCAGGGACAGGGTACCCTCCGATCACCCCTCCACTTT. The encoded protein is CASSQGQGTLRSPLHF.

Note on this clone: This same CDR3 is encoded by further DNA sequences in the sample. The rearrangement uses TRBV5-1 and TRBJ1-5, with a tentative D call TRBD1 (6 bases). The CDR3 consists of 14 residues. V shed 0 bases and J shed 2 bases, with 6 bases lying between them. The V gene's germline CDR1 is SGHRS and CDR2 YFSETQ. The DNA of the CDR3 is TGCGCCAGCAGCTTGGCAGGGGGCAATCAGCCCCAGCATTTT. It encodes CASSLAGGNQPQHF.

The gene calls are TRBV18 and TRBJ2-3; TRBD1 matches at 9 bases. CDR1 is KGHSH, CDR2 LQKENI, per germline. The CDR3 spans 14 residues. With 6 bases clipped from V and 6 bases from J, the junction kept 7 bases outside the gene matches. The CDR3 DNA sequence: TGTGCCAGCTCCCTCACAGGGGGCGCGGATACGCAGTATTTT. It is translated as CASSLTGGADTQYF.

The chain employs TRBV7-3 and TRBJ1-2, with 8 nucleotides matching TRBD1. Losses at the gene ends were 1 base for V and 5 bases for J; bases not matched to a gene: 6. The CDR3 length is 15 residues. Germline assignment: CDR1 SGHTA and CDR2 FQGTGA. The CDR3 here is CASSLRQGPMYGYTF. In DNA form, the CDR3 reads TGTGCCAGCAGCTTAAGACAGGGGCCGATGTATGGCTACACCTTC.

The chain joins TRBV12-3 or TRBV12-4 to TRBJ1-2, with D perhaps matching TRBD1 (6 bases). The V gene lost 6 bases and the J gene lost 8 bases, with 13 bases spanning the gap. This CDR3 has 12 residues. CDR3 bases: TGTGCCAGCAGGTCAGGGGCCCTGGGCTACACCTTC. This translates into CASRSGALGYTF.

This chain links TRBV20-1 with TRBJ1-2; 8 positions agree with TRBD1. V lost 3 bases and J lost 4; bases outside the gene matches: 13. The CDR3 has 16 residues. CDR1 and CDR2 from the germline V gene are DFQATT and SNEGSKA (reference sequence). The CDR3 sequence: CSASGGRQGHGYGYTF. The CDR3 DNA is TGCAGTGCTAGTGGGGGAAGACAGGGGCATGGCTATGGCTACACCTTC.

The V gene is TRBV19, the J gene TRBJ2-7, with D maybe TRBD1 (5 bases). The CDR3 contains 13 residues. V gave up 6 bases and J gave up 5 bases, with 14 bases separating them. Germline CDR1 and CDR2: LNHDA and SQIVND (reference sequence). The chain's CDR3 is CASSQGPRDEQYF. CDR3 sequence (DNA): TGTGCCAGTAGCCAGGGCCCAAGGGACGAGCAGTACTTC.

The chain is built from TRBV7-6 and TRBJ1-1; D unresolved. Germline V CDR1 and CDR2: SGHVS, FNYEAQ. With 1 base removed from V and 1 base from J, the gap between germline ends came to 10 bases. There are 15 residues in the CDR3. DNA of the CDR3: TGTGCCAGCAGCTTAGAGGAGGTTCCGAACACTGAAGCTTTCTTT. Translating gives CASSLEEVPNTEAFF.

The CDR3 DNA reads TGTGCCAGCAGTTTAGCAGCGGGGCGGGAGCTGTTTTTT. As protein: CASSLAAGRELFF. V gene TRBV12-3 or TRBV12-4 combines with J gene TRBJ2-2; 7 bases fit TRBD2. V was clipped by 0 bases and J by 9 bases; unmatched bases: 1. This CDR3 spans 13 amino acids.

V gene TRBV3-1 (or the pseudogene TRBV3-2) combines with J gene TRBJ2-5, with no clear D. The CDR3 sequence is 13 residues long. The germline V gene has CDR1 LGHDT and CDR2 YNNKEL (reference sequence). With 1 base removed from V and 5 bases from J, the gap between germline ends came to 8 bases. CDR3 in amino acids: CASSQGNAETQYF. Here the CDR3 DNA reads TGTGCCAGCAGCCAAGGTAATGCGGAGACCCAGTACTTC.

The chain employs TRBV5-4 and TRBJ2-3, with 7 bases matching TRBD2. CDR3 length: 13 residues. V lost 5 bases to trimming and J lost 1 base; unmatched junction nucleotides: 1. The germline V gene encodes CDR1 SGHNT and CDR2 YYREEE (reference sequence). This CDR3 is CASRSGGTDTQYF. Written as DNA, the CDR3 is TGTGCCAGCAGGAGCGGGGGCACAGATACGCAGTATTTT.

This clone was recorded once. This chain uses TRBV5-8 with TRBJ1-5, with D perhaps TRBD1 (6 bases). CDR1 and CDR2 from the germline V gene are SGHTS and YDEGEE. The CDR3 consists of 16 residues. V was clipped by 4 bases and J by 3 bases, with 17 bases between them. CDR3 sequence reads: CASSPYPDSFNQPQHF. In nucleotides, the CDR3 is TGTGCCAGCAGCCCATACCCGGACAGCTTCAATCAGCCCCAGCATTTT.

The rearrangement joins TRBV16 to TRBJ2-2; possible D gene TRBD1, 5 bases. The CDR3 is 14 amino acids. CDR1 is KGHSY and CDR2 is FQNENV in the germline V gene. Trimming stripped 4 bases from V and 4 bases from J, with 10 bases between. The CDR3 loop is CASSLTDSTGELFF. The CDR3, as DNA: TGTGCCAGCAGCCTGACAGATTCCACCGGGGAGCTGTTTTTT.